One sample yielded the 27 T cell receptor beta chains listed below, sequenced in a study of cytomegalovirus exposure and HLA in healthy donors. The PCR used 60 Vbeta and 13 Jbeta primers. TCRdb's table, derived via immunoSEQ multiplex PCR, lists solely in-frame clones and lacks some. The sample lists about 140,000 clones, 70% to 80% occurring once. The sequencing sample was made of PBMCs. These TCRs come from a female donor in good health and CMV-seronegative.

CDR3 DNA sequence: TGCGCCAGCAGTGAAGACAGGGGAGAGGATGAGCAGTTCTTC. This sequence encodes CASSEDRGEDEQFF. The chain uses TRBV10-1 and TRBJ2-1; 8 positions match TRBD1. The CDR3 runs to 14 residues. V shed 3 bases, J shed 8 bases, and the junction held 6 bases outside the gene matches. CDR1 is WNHNN and CDR2 is SYGVQD in the germline V gene (reference sequence).

V is TRBV10-3 and J is TRBJ1-4; D not resolved. The CDR3 has 11 residues. V lost 3 bases, J lost 7 bases, and 3 bases lay in between. The germline V gene has CDR1 ENHRY and CDR2 SYGVKD. This chain's CDR3 is CAISDGEKLFF. The CDR3 DNA reads as TGTGCCATCAGTGACGGTGAAAAACTGTTTTTT.

V and J are TRBV28 and TRBJ2-1; 8 bases align to TRBD1. Germline CDR1 reads MDHEN; CDR2 reads SYDVKM. The ends lost 6 bases at V and 5 bases at J; junction bases unmatched: 9. The CDR3 loop spans 15 amino acids. The CDR3 DNA reads as TGTGCCAGCAGCCCTGATGGGACAGGTGACAATGAGCAGTTCTTC. This codes for CASSPDGTGDNEQFF.

The chain is built from TRBV7-3 and TRBJ2-1, with 8 bases lining up with TRBD2. V lost 5 bases, J lost 6 bases, and 9 bases stayed unmatched. CDR1 and CDR2 from the germline V gene are SGHTA and FQGTGA. The CDR3 has 15 residues. CDR3 sequence reads: CASSKSSGLVNEQFF. In DNA form, the CDR3 reads TGTGCCAGCAGCAAATCTAGCGGGCTTGTCAATGAGCAGTTCTTC.

This clone appeared a few times. The CDR3 DNA reads TGTGCCAGCAGTGATCAGGGGTACACTGAAGCTTTCTTT. As protein: CASSDQGYTEAFF. This chain connects TRBV6-5 to TRBJ1-1, with D perhaps matching TRBD1 (6 bases). The CDR3 is 13 residues long. V was clipped by 5 bases and J by 3 bases, with 10 bases between them. Germline V CDR1 and CDR2: MNHEY, SVGAGI.

The rearrangement links TRBV1 to TRBJ2-1; the tabulated D call, TRBD2, remains unverified against the DNA. TRBV1 is termed a pseudogene. The CDR3 runs 16 residues. The CDR3 loop reads CTSSQALREQYNEQFF. The CDR3 nucleotides read TGCACCAGCAGCCAGGCGCTCCGGGAACAATACAATGAGCAGTTCTTC.

The V gene is TRBV29-1, the J gene TRBJ1-2, with TRBD1 matching 8 bases. Looked up from germline, CDR1 is SQVTM and CDR2 is ANQGSEA. This CDR3 contains 16 residues. The trim removed 0 bases at V and 0 bases at J, leaving 6 bases unmatched. CDR3 residues: CSVEDWTGFPNYGYTF. The CDR3 nucleotides read TGCAGCGTTGAAGACTGGACAGGGTTCCCTAACTATGGCTACACCTTC.

V usage is TRBV27 and J usage is TRBJ2-5; TRBD1 agrees at 8 bases. The CDR3 runs to 14 residues. CDR1 MNHEY and CDR2 SMNVEV come from the germline V gene (reference sequence). Trimming cost V 6 bases and J 11 bases; bases outside gene matches: 14. CDR3 residues: CASSFGQGLYEQYF. The CDR3 DNA follows: TGTGCCAGCAGCTTCGGACAGGGTTTATATGAGCAGTACTTC.

This clone occurred once. The CDR3, as DNA: TGCGCCAGCAGCAAATCAGGGGGACTGAACACTGAAGCTTTCTTT. As protein: CASSKSGGLNTEAFF. V usage is TRBV5-1 and J usage is TRBJ1-1; 7 bases match TRBD1. V was clipped by 4 bases and J by 0 bases; unmatched bases: 6. CDR1 is SGHRS, CDR2 YFSETQ, per germline. This CDR3 spans 15 amino acids.

The rearrangement joins TRBV28 to TRBJ1-2; TRBD1 aligns across 8 bases. The CDR3 is 15 amino acids. Per germline, CDR1 MDHEN and CDR2 SYDVKM. Losses at the gene ends were 5 bases for V and 3 bases for J; bases not matched to a gene: 8. CDR3 nucleotide sequence: TGTGCCAGCAGTAGGGGGGACAGGCAGTACTATGGCTACACCTTC. Protein: CASSRGDRQYYGYTF.

The chain has TRBV4-1 and TRBJ2-7, with D maybe TRBD2 (6 bases). V was cut by 1 base and J by 1 base, with 17 bases left in between. This CDR3 spans 17 amino acids. CDR1 is MGHRA and CDR2 is YSYEKL in the germline V gene. This CDR3 reads CASSQGLGGVRSYEQYF. In nucleotides, the CDR3 is TGCGCCAGCAGCCAAGGGTTAGGCGGGGTACGGTCCTACGAGCAGTACTTC.

With respect to this clone: At one end, the junction sequence differs from germline, possibly due to a read error. The chain has TRBV25-1 and TRBJ1-2; the match to TRBD1 covers 8 bases. The CDR3 consists of 16 residues. Per the germline V gene, CDR1 is MGHDK and CDR2 is SYGVNS. The CDR3 spells CASSDSDRGHFYGCTF. The CDR3 region has the DNA TGTGCCAGCAGTGATAGTGACAGGGGCCACTTCTATGGCTGCACCTTC.

Regarding this clone: One junction end disagrees with the germline gene, perhaps due to a read error. The genes are TRBV7-2 and TRBJ2-7; 7 nucleotides agree with TRBD2. CDR1 is SGHTA and CDR2 is FQGNSA in the germline V gene. The CDR3 is made up of 16 amino acids. The DNA for the CDR3 is TGTGTCAGCAGCTTCCGGCAGGGACTACCTTCCTACGAGCAGTACTTC. This sequence encodes CVSSFRQGLPSYEQYF.

The V and J genes are TRBV27 and TRBJ1-2; TRBD1 agrees at 12 bases. Germline values: CDR1 MNHEY, CDR2 SMNVEV (reference sequence). This CDR3 comprises 12 residues. V lost 8 bases, J lost 8 bases, and 3 bases stayed unmatched. The DNA of the CDR3 is TGTGCCAGCGGGACAGGGGGCGGCGGCTACACCTTC. It yields the protein CASGTGGGGYTF.

The chain employs TRBV7-3 and TRBJ2-1; 15 nucleotides align to TRBD2. Germline V CDR1 and CDR2: SGHTA, FQGTGA. This CDR3 spans 17 amino acids. Trimming removed 1 base from V and 8 bases from J; junction bases left unmatched: 6. The CDR3 DNA sequence: TGTGCCAGCAGCTTAAAGGGGGGACTAGCGGGGGGCGATGAGCAGTTCTTC. Encoded protein: CASSLKGGLAGGDEQFF.

This sequence joins TRBV7-6 and TRBJ2-7; the D is unclear. V shed 10 bases and J shed 2 bases, with 12 bases lying between them. This CDR3 is built from 12 residues. The V gene's germline CDR1 is SGHVS and CDR2 FNYEAQ. CDR3 loop: CATLTQTYEQYF. CDR3 nucleotides: TGTGCCACCCTGACACAAACCTACGAGCAGTACTTC.

This clone occurred once. This rearrangement joins TRBV18 to TRBJ2-7; 9 nucleotides align to TRBD1. This CDR3 is 14 amino acids long. In germline, CDR1 is KGHSH, CDR2 LQKENI. V trimming: 3 bases; J trimming: 6 bases; junction bases outside the gene matches: 6. The DNA of the CDR3 is TGTGCCAGCTCACCCTGGGACAGGGAGCGCGAGCAGTACTTC. It codes for CASSPWDREREQYF.

This chain joins TRBV19 and TRBJ1-5; 9 positions match TRBD1. The CDR3 is 14 residues long. The germline V gene encodes CDR1 LNHDA and CDR2 SQIVND (reference sequence). The J segment lost 7 bases and the V segment lost 6 bases, leaving 7 bases of the junction unmatched. The CDR3 DNA follows: TGTGCCAGTAGAAGCACAGGGGGCGGACAGCCCCAGCATTTT. It translates to CASRSTGGGQPQHF.

The chain is built from TRBV18 and TRBJ2-7; 7 nucleotides agree with TRBD1. There are 15 residues in the CDR3. V lost 3 bases, J lost 6 bases, and 11 bases stayed unmatched. Germline CDR1 reads KGHSH; CDR2 reads LQKENI. For the CDR3, the DNA is TGTGCCAGCTCACCCCTCGGGACAGAACCCCGCGAGCAGTACTTC. Its translation is CASSPLGTEPREQYF.

The V and J genes are TRBV2 and TRBJ1-5; 7 bases are shared with TRBD1. With V trimmed by 3 bases and J by 6 bases, 2 bases remained unmatched. The CDR3 loop spans 13 amino acids. Germline CDR1 and CDR2: SNHLY and FYNNEI. CDR3 bases: TGTGCCAGCAGTGACAGGGGGAGTCAGCCCCAGCATTTT. It is translated as CASSDRGSQPQHF.

V usage is TRBV11-2 and J usage is TRBJ2-5, with D possibly matching TRBD1 (5 bases). Per the germline V gene, CDR1 is SGHAT and CDR2 is FQNNGV. V shed 5 bases and J shed 2 bases, with 15 bases lying between them. The CDR3 extends over 15 amino acids. CDR3 in amino acids: CASSRRTLNQETQYF. In nucleotides, the CDR3 is TGTGCCAGCAGCCGAAGGACACTTAATCAAGAGACCCAGTACTTC. The full variable domain, its missing parts supplied by reference TRBV11-2 and TRBJ2-5, is EAGVAQSPRYKIIEKRQSVAFWCNPISGHATLYWYQQILGQGPKLLIQFQNNGVVDDSQLPKDRFSAERLKGVDSTLKIQPAKLEDSAVYLCASSRRTLNQETQYFGPGTRLLVL.

The chain recombines TRBV5-6 with TRBJ1-2, with a weak D call TRBD1 (5 bases). CDR1 SGHDT and CDR2 YYEEEE come from the germline V gene. V gave up 1 base and J gave up 3 bases, with 10 bases separating them. The CDR3 consists of 14 residues. This CDR3 is CASSLFGQDYGYTF. CDR3 nucleotides: TGTGCCAGCAGCTTGTTTGGACAAGACTATGGCTACACCTTC.

This clone was detected a few times. The chain has TRBV9 and TRBJ2-7, with 10 nucleotides matching TRBD2. Per the germline V gene, CDR1 is SGDLS and CDR2 is YYNGEE. CDR3 length: 15 amino acids. With 4 bases clipped from V and 3 bases from J, the junction kept 7 bases outside the gene matches. The CDR3 sequence: CASSWQAGGLYEQYF. The CDR3 DNA reads TGTGCCAGCAGCTGGCAAGCGGGAGGGCTCTACGAGCAGTACTTC. Looking up the rest from reference TRBV9 and TRBJ2-7 gives the full variable domain: DSGVTQTPKHLITATGQRVTLRCSPRSGDLSVYWYQQSLDQGLQFLIQYYNGEERAKGNILERFSAQQFPDLHSELNLSSLELGDSALYFCASSWQAGGLYEQYFGPGTRLTVT.

The chain combines TRBV5-4 with TRBJ2-1; 8 bases align to TRBD2. Germline trimming cut 0 bases from V and 6 bases from J; bases unmatched to any gene: 8. CDR1 and CDR2 from the germline V gene are SGHNT and YYREEE (reference sequence). This CDR3 has 16 amino acids. The DNA for the CDR3 is TGTGCCAGCAGCTTGGGCGCCAGCGGGGGCTTCAATGAGCAGTTCTTC. It is translated as CASSLGASGGFNEQFF.

V is TRBV19 and J is TRBJ1-1; 9 nucleotides agree with TRBD1. J gave up 1 base and V 4 bases, and 7 bases lay outside the gene matches. Germline V gene data show CDR1 as LNHDA and CDR2 as SQIVND (reference sequence). This CDR3 has 16 residues. The CDR3 bases are TGTGCCAGTAGTAGACGACAGGGGGAGGGGAACACTGAAGCTTTCTTT. It encodes CASSRRQGEGNTEAFF.

The rearrangement joins TRBV30 to TRBJ1-1; TRBD1 aligns across 8 bases. This CDR3 has 13 residues. Looked up from germline, CDR1 is GTSNPN and CDR2 is SVGIG (reference sequence). The V and J ends lost 8 bases and 5 bases, in that order; junction bases with no gene match: 10. The CDR3, as DNA: TGTGCCGGAAGTGACAGGGGATGGACTGAAGCTTTCTTT. Its translation: CAGSDRGWTEAFF.

This chain joins TRBV10-2 and TRBJ2-7, with a possible D match to TRBD2 (5 bases). Trimming took off 2 bases at V and 6 bases at J, with 20 bases between the two ends. CDR1 is WSHSY and CDR2 is SAAADI in the germline V gene. The CDR3 covers 16 residues. The CDR3 nucleotides are TGCGCCAGCAGTGAGGGATTGACGGGAACTAGGCGCGAGCAGTACTTC. As protein: CASSEGLTGTRREQYF.